What follows are 5 T cell receptor beta chains derived from one specimen sequenced in a study of shared clonotypes between healthy human individuals. The table came from immunoSEQ multiplex PCR; TCRdb's copy has only in-frame clones and leaves some out. The table includes over 2 million clones, approximately 95% detected once. The sample taken for sequencing was naive CD4+ T cells sorted from blood. The subset was: CD45RA+ positively selected. The receptors were sampled from a man between 18 and 35 years old in good health.

The V call is TRBV29-1, the J call TRBJ2-1, with a possible D match to TRBD2 (6 bases). The CDR3 sequence is 16 residues long. Trimming stripped 0 bases from V and 5 bases from J, with 17 bases between. From germline, CDR1 is SQVTM and CDR2 ANQGSEA. DNA for the CDR3: TGCAGCGTTGAAGAGTTTGTCCCCCCGGGGGACAATGAGCAGTTCTTC. The encoded protein is CSVEEFVPPGDNEQFF.

The V gene is TRBV9, the J gene TRBJ1-4, with 12 bases fitting TRBD1. Germline V gene data show CDR1 as SGDLS and CDR2 as YYNGEE. The length of the CDR3 is 16 residues. Trimming at V came to 10 bases and at J to 8 bases, leaving 15 bases not matched to a gene. CDR3 sequence: CASYPGQGASAEKLFF. The CDR3 bases are TGTGCCTCCTACCCGGGACAGGGGGCCTCCGCAGAAAAACTGTTTTTT. The variable domain in full, with the rest retrieved from reference TRBV9 and TRBJ1-4, is DSGVTQTPKHLITATGQRVTLRCSPRSGDLSVYWYQQSLDQGLQFLIQYYNGEERAKGNILERFSAQQFPDLHSELNLSSLELGDSALYFCASYPGQGASAEKLFFGSGTQLSVL.

This chain uses TRBV7-9 with TRBJ2-5; 7 bases fit TRBD2. The CDR3 contains 14 residues. Germline CDR1 reads SEHNR; CDR2 reads FQNEAQ (reference sequence). The V segment lost 2 bases and the J segment 5 bases; nucleotides outside the gene matches: 5. The CDR3 here is CASSLRAGVETQYF. CDR3 sequence (DNA): TGTGCCAGCAGCTTACGGGCGGGAGTGGAGACCCAGTACTTC.

This chain connects TRBV7-2 to TRBJ2-7; 11 nucleotides align to TRBD2. The V gene end was trimmed by 3 bases and the J gene end by 1 base; junction bases not matched to a gene: 5. Germline V gives CDR1 SGHTA, CDR2 FQGNSA. CDR3 size: 16 residues. The CDR3 is CASSFFLAGGSYEQYF. CDR3 in DNA: TGTGCCAGCAGCTTTTTTCTAGCGGGAGGATCCTACGAGCAGTACTTC.

The chain is built from TRBV7-2 and TRBJ2-1; D not resolved. Trimming cost V 0 bases and J 9 bases, with 15 bases left between them. This CDR3 contains 15 residues. The germline gives CDR1 SGHTA, CDR2 FQGNSA. In DNA form, the CDR3 reads TGTGCCAGCAGCTTAGCGCCCCCCCCGGGCGGTGAGCAGTTCTTC. Translating it yields CASSLAPPPGGEQFF.